This T cell receptor (beta chain) was captured by sequencing in a study of technical replicates of blood from several donors. The data were produced by immunoSEQ multiplex PCR, yet TCRdb's version contains in-frame clones alone and is incomplete. The sample has about 88,000 clones; 80% to 95% are singletons. Germline V gene data show CDR1 as LNHDA and CDR2 as SQIVND (reference sequence). The CDR3 covers 17 residues. Trimming cost V 8 bases and J 0 bases; bases outside gene matches: 10. The sample consisted of T cells isolated from PBMCs. The TCR comes from a human donor in good health. The V call is TRBV19, the J call TRBJ2-2; 9 positions match TRBD1. The CDR3 nucleotides are TGTGCCAGTCGTAACAGGGGGCAGATCGCGAACACCGGGGAGCTGTTTTTT. Encoded protein: CASRNRGQIANTGELFF.